This T cell receptor (beta chain) derives from a study of PD-1 and CTLA-4 blockade in melanoma (dated by TCRdb to the early 2020s). Concerning the study at large: In patients with melanoma, the researchers looked at the effects of CTLA-4 blockade versus PD-1 blockade on the CD8 T cell response that was melanoma-reactive.

Looking up the germline V gene yields CDR1 SGHAT and CDR2 FQNNGV. The V and J ends are trimmed by 8 bases and 2 bases, leaving 22 bases between them. The CDR3 runs 16 amino acids, cysteine and phenylalanine included. Only the CDR3 portion is preserved as DNA: 48 bases, with reading frame beginning at the first base. Comment on this clone: There is no known antigen for this receptor. No base-level quality is on record; no much larger clone is a single base apart.

The receptor library was made with the immunoSEQ multiplex PCR assay. The source is immuneACCESS, and TCRdb retained only in-frame sequences with V and J called. Part of the clones is not carried over; for the studies checked, unresolved V genes explain less than half of this, and the remainder is unexplained. The sample data list roughly 30,000 clones, and roughly 91% of these were observed just once. 8% to 9.5% of the sample lies in the top ten. The material was CD8+ T cells from peripheral blood, obtained before anti-PD-1 treatment. This receptor chain uses TRBV11-2 and TRBJ2-7, and the D gene may be TRBD2, 6 bases matching. This clonotype was sampled from a human donor with melanoma. CDR3 reads: CASLSVIKGGAYEQYF. The nucleotide sequence reads TGTGCCAGCCTCTCGGTTATTAAGGGCGGGGCCTACGAGCAGTACTTC.